This TCR beta chain originates from a study of blood T cell repertoires in COVID-19. Original processing methods: Scientists estimated how many nucleated cells there were by amplifying reference gene primers. The data were produced by immunoSEQ multiplex PCR, yet TCRdb's version contains in-frame clones alone and is incomplete. V and J calls and clone size are those listed in that table; D and trimming were worked out from the DNA. The top ten hold 3% to 3.5% of the sample, which has 130,000 or so clones, 84% seen once. This CDR3 has 13 residues. The germline V and J ends were trimmed by 3 bases and 8 bases, with 11 bases remaining between them.

The TCR originated in a woman aged 50 to 60 with acute COVID-19. The rearrangement joins TRBV12-3 or TRBV12-4 to TRBJ2-1; D is perhaps TRBD1 (6 bases). Sequencing used PBMCs or T cells enriched from blood (not recorded which). The CDR3 DNA follows: TGTGCCAGCAGTTTCGGACAGTTCTATGAGCAGTTCTTC. Residues: CASSFGQFYEQFF.